Given below is one T cell receptor beta chain in context. The antigen it recognizes is unknown. It has no much larger one-base neighbor in the sample; base qualities were not kept. Participants in the prospective study were enrolled through a virtual design, were aged roughly 18 to 90 years, and lived in roughly 24 United States geographic areas. To assign participants to cohorts, the prospective study relied on clinical history that participants themselves reported in a screening survey and a study questionnaire. Recovered participants in ImmuneRACE Cohort 3 were defined as having two consecutive negative NP/OP PCR tests, clearance from a healthcare professional, or resolution of symptoms. Mobile phlebotomists in the prospective study collected whole blood, serum and a nasopharyngeal or oropharyngeal swab from every participant. Participants in the prospective study had the option to provide additional blood draws and questionnaires over an approximately 2-month period. Blood samples from the prospective study were shipped frozen or at room temperature prior to DNA extraction.

For CDR1 and CDR2, the germline V gene (reference sequence) lists LNHDA and SQIVND. The CDR3 measures 13 amino acids from cysteine to phenylalanine. Here the CDR3 DNA is all that survives: 39 bases in frame from base 1. Trimming at the junction amounts to 6 bases on V and 8 bases on J, and the germline ends lie 14 bases apart. This specimen belongs to a study of blood T cell repertoires in COVID-19 (dated by TCRdb to the early 2020s). General notes on the study: Collaborator samples came from the United States, Italy and Spain and covered acute and convalescent phases of COVID-19. Samples were obtained from the ongoing ImmuneRACE study (first 160 participants) and from about 1,300 subjects provided by 6 global collaborators. Where HLA class I and class II types were available, the types were taken from metadata supplied by the sample provider, not from assay-based typing. The material from the prospective study consisted of cDNA or gDNA derived from T cells, B-cell-depleted T cells, or PBMCs. The sample metadata nearly always contained a de-identified subject ID, COVID-19 status, age in years and sex. The dataset comprised deeply sampled blood TCRbeta repertoires from subjects exposed to, actively infected with, or recovered from COVID-19. A freely available public database, intended as a resource for researchers studying the immune response to SARS-CoV-2, is where the repertoires were released. Summary of the overall study and its limitations: Clinical and demographic metadata were provided uncurated, with the amount varying by source and participant.

TCRbeta CDR3 regions were amplified from genomic DNA using the immunoSEQ Assay, a bias-controlled multiplex PCR. The paper's processing steps were these. The number of nucleated cells in each sample was estimated from the amplification of reference gene primers within the assay. To quantify the absolute abundance of each unique TCRbeta CDR3 rearrangement, sequence reads were collapsed and filtered. For each sample, productive Simpson clonality was calculated as the square root of Simpson's diversity index across productive rearrangements. In TCRdb, the immuneACCESS table is reduced to in-frame sequences with V and J assigned. These tables do not hold every clone; where another copy was compared, an unresolved V gene accounts for under half, and the others remain unexplained. D and trimming were read from the DNA, whereas the V and J calls and clone size are those reported in that table. Here the sample has about 430,000 clones; 75% to 90% occur a single time. More than 0.95% of the sample is in the top ten clones.

The sequence derives from a man under 40 who had recovered from COVID-19. The sequenced sample consisted of PBMCs or T cells enriched from blood (not recorded which). The chain links TRBV19 with TRBJ2-1; no D gene can be assigned with confidence. CDR3 sequence: CASRKSPVDEQFF. The DNA sequence is TGTGCCAGTAGGAAAAGCCCCGTAGATGAGCAGTTCTTC.